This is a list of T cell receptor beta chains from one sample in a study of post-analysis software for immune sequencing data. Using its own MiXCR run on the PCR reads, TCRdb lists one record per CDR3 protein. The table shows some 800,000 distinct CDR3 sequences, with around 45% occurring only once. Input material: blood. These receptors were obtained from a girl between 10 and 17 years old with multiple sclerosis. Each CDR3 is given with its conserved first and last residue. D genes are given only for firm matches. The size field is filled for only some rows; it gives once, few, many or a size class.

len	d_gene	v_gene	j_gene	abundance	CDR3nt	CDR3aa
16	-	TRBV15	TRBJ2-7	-	TGTGCCACCAGTAGAGATTGGAGCAGGGCTGAGTACGAGCAGTACTTC	CATSRDWSRAEYEQYF
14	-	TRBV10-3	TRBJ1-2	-	TGTGCCATCAGTTACCGGGACGGCGACTATGGCTACACCTTC	CAISYRDGDYGYTF
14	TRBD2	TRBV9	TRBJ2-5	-	TGTGCCAGCAGCGTAGGGAGCGGGAGCGAGACCCAGTACTTC	CASSVGSGSETQYF
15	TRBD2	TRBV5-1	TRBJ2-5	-	TGCGCCAGCAGCTCCTCTAGCGGGGTCCAAGAGACCCTGTACTTC	CASSSSSGVQETLYF
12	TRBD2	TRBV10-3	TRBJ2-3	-	TGTGTCATTGGGACTAGCGGAGATACGCAGTATTTT	CVIGTSGDTQYF
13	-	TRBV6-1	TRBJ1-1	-	TGTGCCAGCATCCCGTGGCAGGGCCCTGAAGCTTTCTTT	CASIPWQGPEAFF
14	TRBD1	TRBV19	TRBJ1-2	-	TGTGCCAGTAGTAACCGGGACAGGGTCTATGGCTACACCTTC	CASSNRDRVYGYTF
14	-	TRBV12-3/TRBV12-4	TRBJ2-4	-	TGTACCAGCCCCAGCGTTGTAGCCAAAAACATTCAGTACTTC	CTSPSVVAKNIQYF
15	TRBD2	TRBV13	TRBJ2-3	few	TGTGCCAGCAGCTTGGCAGGGGCTAGCGGGAGAACGCAGTATTTT	CASSLAGASGRTQYF
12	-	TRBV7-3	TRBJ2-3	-	TGTGCCAGCAGCCCGGACTCGAATACGCAGTATTTT	CASSPDSNTQYF
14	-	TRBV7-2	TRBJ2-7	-	TGTGCCAGCAGTCTCGAGGCGAGCTCCTACGAGCAGTACTTC	CASSLEASSYEQYF
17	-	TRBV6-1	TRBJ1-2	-	TGTGCCAGCAGTGAATTGAGGGCAGGCGGGATCTCGGGGGGCTACACCTTC	CASSELRAGGISGGYTF
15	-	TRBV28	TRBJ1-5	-	TGTGCCAGCAGTTTAGGTTACCGCGGAGGTGAGCCCCAGCATTTT	CASSLGYRGGEPQHF
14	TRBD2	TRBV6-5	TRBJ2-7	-	TGTGCCAGCAGCCCGACTAGCGTCAGGAACGAGCAGTACTTC	CASSPTSVRNEQYF
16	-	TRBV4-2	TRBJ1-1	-	TGTGCCAGCAGCCAAGCTTCTGAGGTTTGGGTCACTGAAGCTTTCTTT	CASSQASEVWVTEAFF
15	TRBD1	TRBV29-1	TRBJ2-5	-	TGCAGCGTTGTGGGGACGACAGGGCTCCAAGAGACCCAGTACTTC	CSVVGTTGLQETQYF
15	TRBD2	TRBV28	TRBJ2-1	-	TGTGCCAGCAGTCTACTAGCGGGAGTGGGGGGTGAGCAGTTCTTC	CASSLLAGVGGEQFF
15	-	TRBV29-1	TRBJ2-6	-	TGCAGCGTTGACGTGGAACGCTCTGGGGCCAACGTCCTGACTTTC	CSVDVERSGANVLTF
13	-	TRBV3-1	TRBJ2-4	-	TGTGCCAGCAGCCAAGGGGACAAAAACATTCAGTACTTC	CASSQGDKNIQYF
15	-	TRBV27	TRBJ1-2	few	TGTGCCAGCAGTGCGGAGGACGGAACTAACTATGGCTACACCTTC	CASSAEDGTNYGYTF
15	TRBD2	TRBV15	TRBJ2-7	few	TGTGCCACCAGCAGAGAGGGTAGCGGGATGTACGAGCAGTACTTC	CATSREGSGMYEQYF
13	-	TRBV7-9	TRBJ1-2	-	TGTGCCAGCAGCTTAGTTTCGTTCTATGGCTACACCTTC	CASSLVSFYGYTF
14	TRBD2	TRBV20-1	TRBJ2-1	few	TGCAGTGCTCCGAGTCTTGGACTAGCGGGAGAGCAGTTCTTC	CSAPSLGLAGEQFF
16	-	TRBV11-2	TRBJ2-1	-	TGTGCCAGCAGCCTGAATAGGCAGGGTGGGGACAATGAGCAGTTCTTC	CASSLNRQGGDNEQFF
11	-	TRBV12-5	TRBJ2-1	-	TGTGCTAGTGGTTTTAACAATGAGCAGTTCTTC	CASGFNNEQFF
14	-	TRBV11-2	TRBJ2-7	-	TGCGCCAGCAGCCGTACTAGCACCTCCTACGAGCAGTACTTC	CASSRTSTSYEQYF
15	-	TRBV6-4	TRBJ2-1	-	TGTGCCAGCACGTTCGACGGGAGAGACTACAATGAGCAGTTCTTC	CASTFDGRDYNEQFF
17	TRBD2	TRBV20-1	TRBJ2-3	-	TGCAGTGCTGGGGCGTTGGGACTAGCGGGTCGCACAGATACGCAGTATTTT	CSAGALGLAGRTDTQYF
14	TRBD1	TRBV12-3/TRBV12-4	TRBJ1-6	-	TGTGCCAGCAGTCCCGGGACAGGGTACACACCCCTCCACTTT	CASSPGTGYTPLHF
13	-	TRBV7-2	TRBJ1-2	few	TGTGCCAGCAGCCTTCAGCTTAACTATGGCTACACCTTC	CASSLQLNYGYTF
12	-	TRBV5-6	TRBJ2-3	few	TGTGCCAGCAGCTGGGAGGCAGATACGCAGTATTTT	CASSWEADTQYF
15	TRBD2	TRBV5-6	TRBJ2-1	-	TGTGCCAGCAGCTTACCCGGGACTAGCGGGACAGGGTGGTTCTTC	CASSLPGTSGTGWFF
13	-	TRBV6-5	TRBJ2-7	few	TGTGCCAGCACCGGGACTTTCAACTACGAGCAGTACTTC	CASTGTFNYEQYF
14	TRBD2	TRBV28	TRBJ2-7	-	TGTGCCAGCAGTTTAAATAGCGGGGTCTACGAGCAGTACTTC	CASSLNSGVYEQYF
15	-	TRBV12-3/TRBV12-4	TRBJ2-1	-	TGTGCCAGCAGTCCACTAGTTGATTACTACAATAAGCAGTTCTTC	CASSPLVDYYNKQFF
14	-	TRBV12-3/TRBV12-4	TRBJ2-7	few	TGTGCCAGCAGTTTCCCTATATGGCACTACGAGCAGTACTTC	CASSFPIWHYEQYF
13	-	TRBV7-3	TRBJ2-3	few	TGTGCCAGCAGCCCACGTGCGGCAGATACGCAGTATTTT	CASSPRAADTQYF
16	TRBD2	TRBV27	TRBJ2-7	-	TGTGCCAGCAGTTTATGGGTTAGCGGGAGCTCTAGCGAGCAGTACTTC	CASSLWVSGSSSEQYF
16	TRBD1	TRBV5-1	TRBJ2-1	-	TGCGCCAGCAGCATACCTTCAGGGGGCCTCGACAATGAGCAGTTCTTC	CASSIPSGGLDNEQFF
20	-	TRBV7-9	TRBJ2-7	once	TGTGCCAGCAGCCCACAGTTGGTCGAAGGGGCCCAGAATTTCCGCTACGAGCAGTACTTC	CASSPQLVEGAQNFRYEQYF
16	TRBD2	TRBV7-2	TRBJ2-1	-	TGTGCCAGCAGCTTAGCCCGGACTAGCGGTGACAATGAGCAGTTCTTC	CASSLARTSGDNEQFF
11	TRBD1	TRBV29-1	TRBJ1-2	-	TGCAGCGTTGAAGGACAGGGCAGCTACACCTTC	CSVEGQGSYTF
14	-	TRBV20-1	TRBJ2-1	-	TGCAGTGCCCCGGACCGGGTCGCCAACAATGAGCAGTTCTTC	CSAPDRVANNEQFF
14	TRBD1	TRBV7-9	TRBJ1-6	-	TGTGCCAGCAGCACCGGGACAGGGGGTTCACCCCTCCACTTT	CASSTGTGGSPLHF
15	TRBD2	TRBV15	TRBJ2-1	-	TGTGCCACCAGCAGATTAGCGGGTAGTTTCAATGAGCAGTTCTTC	CATSRLAGSFNEQFF
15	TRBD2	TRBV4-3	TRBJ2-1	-	TGCGCCAGCAGCCAAGATTGGCGGGGGAGCCCTGAGCAGTTCTTC	CASSQDWRGSPEQFF
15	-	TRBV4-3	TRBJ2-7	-	TGCGCCAGCAGCCAAGATTTTGCCAGCTCCTACGAGCAGTACTTC	CASSQDFASSYEQYF